These 9 T cell receptor beta chains originate from one sample sequenced in a study of blood T cell repertoires in COVID-19. Assay used: immunoSEQ multiplex PCR; TCRdb lists only in-frame clones, some missing. The table shows about 80,000 clones, with around 80% occurring only once. The sample consisted of peripheral blood. All receptors derive from a woman aged 40 to 50 with active or convalescent COVID-19.

This clone was recorded once. This rearrangement joins TRBV11-3 to TRBJ2-1; 11 nucleotides align to TRBD2. This CDR3 is built from 15 residues. The V and J ends lost 5 bases and 4 bases, in that order; junction bases with no gene match: 4. Germline CDR1 and CDR2: SGHNT and YENEEA. CDR3 region: CASSPGTSGYNEQFF. CDR3 in DNA: TGTGCCAGCAGCCCCGGGACTAGCGGATACAATGAGCAGTTCTTC.

The table lists this clone with a count of one. The V call is TRBV18, the J call TRBJ1-2, with 7 bases lining up with TRBD1. Trimming at V came to 4 bases and at J to 4 bases, leaving 9 bases not matched to a gene. The CDR3 has 15 residues. Per the germline V gene, CDR1 is KGHSH and CDR2 is LQKENI. CDR3 sequence: CASSLGQDTFYGYTF. As DNA, the CDR3 is TGTGCCAGCTCACTAGGACAGGATACTTTCTATGGCTACACCTTC.

The J gene is TRBJ1-4, the V gene TRBV7-2; the D gene is possibly TRBD1 (6 bases). Germline V gene data show CDR1 as SGHTA and CDR2 as FQGNSA. This CDR3 region has 13 residues. With 2 bases removed from V and 8 bases from J, the gap between germline ends came to 9 bases. In DNA, the CDR3 is TGTGCCAGCAGCTTAACAGGGTACGAAAAACTGTTTTTT. Its translation: CASSLTGYEKLFF. The whole variable domain, filled in from reference TRBV7-2 and TRBJ1-4, reads GAGVSQSPSNKVTEKGKDVELRCDPISGHTALYWYRQSLGQGLEFLIYFQGNSAPDKSGLPSDRFSAERTGGSVSTLTIQRTQQEDSAVYLCASSLTGYEKLFFGSGTQLSVL.

This clone appeared once. V is TRBV6-5 and J is TRBJ2-7; 12 bases are a match to TRBD2. This CDR3 region has 15 residues. CDR1 and CDR2 from the germline V gene are MNHEY and SVGAGI. With 5 bases clipped from V and 3 bases from J, the junction kept 5 bases outside the gene matches. The CDR3 nucleotides are TGTGCCAGCAGTCGACTAGCGGGGGCCTTCTACGAGCAGTACTTC. Its protein product is CASSRLAGAFYEQYF.

Ten or more counts support this clone. The chain employs TRBV19 and TRBJ2-1; TRBD2 matches at 11 bases. The CDR3 totals 18 residues. V gave up 5 bases and J gave up 2 bases; unmatched junction bases: 11. Germline CDR1 reads LNHDA; CDR2 reads SQIVND (reference sequence). The CDR3 DNA reads TGTGCCAGTAGTTATCCGACTAGCGGGACGGAGACCTACAATGAGCAGTTCTTC. Its protein is CASSYPTSGTETYNEQFF.

This clone was counted only a few times. The V gene is TRBV6-5, the J gene TRBJ2-5; maybe TRBD1 (8 bases). Per germline, CDR1 MNHEY and CDR2 SVGAGI. This CDR3 has 15 residues. Trimming stripped 10 bases from V and 4 bases from J, with 22 bases between. CDR3 region: CATTGGVGEPETQYF. As DNA, the CDR3 is TGTGCCACTACAGGGGGGGTCGGGGAACCAGAGACCCAGTACTTC.

This chain joins TRBV27 and TRBJ1-2; 11 bases agree with TRBD1. J gave up 5 bases and V 5 bases, and 10 bases lay outside the gene matches. The CDR3 sequence is 16 residues long. In germline, CDR1 is MNHEY, CDR2 SMNVEV (reference sequence). Here the CDR3 reads CASSPRTGGKVYGYTF. The CDR3 region has the DNA TGTGCCAGCAGTCCAAGGACAGGGGGCAAGGTTTATGGCTACACCTTC.

The chain employs TRBV27 and TRBJ1-2, with D maybe TRBD1 (5 bases). This CDR3 region has 14 residues. V was shortened by 6 bases and J by 8 bases, with 19 bases between the two germline ends. The germline CDR1 and CDR2 sequences are MNHEY and SMNVEV (reference sequence). CDR3 loop: CASSRREGVEGYTF. The CDR3 DNA follows: TGTGCCAGCAGCCGCAGGGAAGGTGTGGAGGGCTACACCTTC.

This rearrangement joins TRBV24-1 to TRBJ2-3; 8 bases match TRBD2. The CDR3 runs 16 residues. CDR1 is KGHDR and CDR2 is SFDVKD in the germline V gene. Losses at the gene ends were 0 bases for V and 5 bases for J; bases not matched to a gene: 6. The CDR3 region has the DNA TGTGCCACCAGTGATTTGCCCGGGGGGGCCGGAGATACGCAGTATTTT. This encodes CATSDLPGGAGDTQYF.